Shown below are 17 T cell receptor beta chains from a single sample sequenced in a study of blood T cell repertoires in COVID-19. Method: immunoSEQ multiplex PCR; TCRdb's copy keeps in-frame clones and lacks some. The sample holds 200,000 to 250,000 clones, less than 85% seen once. The sequenced sample was peripheral blood. The receptors originated from a woman older than 75 with acute or convalescent COVID-19.

The chain uses TRBV4-3 and TRBJ1-4; 7 bases fit TRBD1. This CDR3 region has 15 residues. With 5 bases clipped from V and 5 bases from J, the junction kept 8 bases outside the gene matches. Germline V gives CDR1 LGHNA, CDR2 YSLEER. CDR3 protein: CASSVVMGQNEKLFF. Written as DNA, the CDR3 is TGCGCCAGCAGCGTCGTAATGGGACAGAATGAAAAACTGTTTTTT.

This rearrangement joins TRBV5-1 to TRBJ2-6; perhaps TRBD1 as D (7 bases). The CDR3 totals 15 residues. Germline V gene lookup returns CDR1 SGHRS and CDR2 YFSETQ. The V and J ends lost 6 bases and 4 bases respectively, with 14 bases between them. CDR3 residues: CASNSGGSGANVLTF. The CDR3, as DNA: TGCGCCAGCAATTCAGGGGGGAGCGGGGCCAACGTCCTGACTTTC.

This chain uses TRBV4-1 with TRBJ1-1, with D hard to call. With 3 bases removed from V and 8 bases from J, the gap between germline ends came to 13 bases. Germline V gene lookup returns CDR1 MGHRA and CDR2 YSYEKL. This CDR3 region has 13 residues. The CDR3 sequence: CASSQLGRREAFF. The CDR3 coding sequence is TGCGCCAGCAGCCAGCTCGGTAGGAGAGAAGCTTTCTTT.

This chain connects TRBV11-2 to TRBJ1-2; weak D call: TRBD1 (6 bases). The V and J ends lost 1 base and 6 bases respectively, with 15 bases between them. CDR1 is SGHAT and CDR2 is FQNNGV in the germline V gene. CDR3 length: 15 amino acids. The CDR3 spells CASSLGRQALHGYTF. The CDR3 DNA is TGTGCCAGCAGCTTAGGGCGACAGGCCCTCCATGGCTACACCTTC. Together with reference TRBV11-2 and TRBJ1-2, the CDR3 gives the full variable domain: EAGVAQSPRYKIIEKRQSVAFWCNPISGHATLYWYQQILGQGPKLLIQFQNNGVVDDSQLPKDRFSAERLKGVDSTLKIQPAKLEDSAVYLCASSLGRQALHGYTFGSGTRLTVV.

This chain uses TRBV30 with TRBJ1-4; D may be TRBD1 (6 bases). This CDR3 has 15 amino acids. V shed 3 bases and J shed 8 bases, with 19 bases lying between them. CDR1 GTSNPN and CDR2 SVGIG come from the germline V gene (reference sequence). CDR3 amino acids: CAWSQNVQGNEKLFF. The CDR3 bases are TGTGCCTGGAGCCAAAACGTCCAGGGGAACGAAAAACTGTTTTTT.

The CDR3: CASRGTANNEQFF. CDR3 DNA sequence: TGCGCCAGCAGAGGGACAGCCAACAATGAGCAGTTCTTC. V gene TRBV4-1 combines with J gene TRBJ2-1, with TRBD1 identical over 7 bases. The CDR3 is 13 residues long. The V and J ends lost 6 bases and 5 bases, in that order; junction bases with no gene match: 4. CDR1 and CDR2 from the germline V gene are MGHRA and YSYEKL.

This clone was counted a single time. V gene TRBV7-9 combines with J gene TRBJ2-7; 10 nucleotides line up with TRBD1. V trimming: 3 bases; J trimming: 1 base; junction bases outside the gene matches: 3. The V gene's germline CDR1 is SEHNR and CDR2 FQNEAQ (reference sequence). This CDR3 contains 15 residues. CDR3 nucleotides: TGTGCCAGCAGCTTCGGACAGGGGGGATCCTACGAGCAGTACTTC. It encodes CASSFGQGGSYEQYF.

The chain carries TRBV6-4 and TRBJ2-1; D is perhaps TRBD2 (6 bases). Trimming shortened V by 4 bases and J by 6 bases, and 10 bases separated the two germline ends. The CDR3 has 13 amino acids. The germline V gene encodes CDR1 MRHNA and CDR2 SNTAGT. The CDR3 spells CASSVDGGNEQFF. Written as DNA, the CDR3 is TGTGCCAGCAGTGTCGACGGGGGCAATGAGCAGTTCTTC.

V is TRBV7-9 and J is TRBJ2-2, with a weak D call TRBD1 (6 bases). Trimming removed 6 bases at V and 7 bases at J, with 15 bases between. Germline V gene sequence: CDR1 SEHNR, CDR2 FQNEAQ (reference sequence). The CDR3 totals 14 residues. CDR3 amino acids: CASRGARDGGELFF. CDR3 nucleotides: TGTGCCAGCAGGGGGGCCAGGGACGGCGGGGAGCTGTTTTTT.

V gene TRBV5-1 combines with J gene TRBJ2-5; 11 bases are shared with TRBD2. Germline CDR1 is SGHRS and CDR2 is YFSETQ. V was clipped by 2 bases and J by 5 bases; unmatched bases: 5. There are 15 residues in the CDR3. As DNA, the CDR3 is TGCGCCAGCAGCTTTAGCGGGGGGGCCGCGGAGACCCAGTACTTC. Its protein product is CASSFSGGAAETQYF.

A few counts support this clone. V usage is TRBV7-9 and J usage is TRBJ2-5; a weak D match, TRBD1 (6 bases). The CDR3 is 14 amino acids. V was clipped by 4 bases and J by 9 bases, with 18 bases between them. CDR1 is SEHNR and CDR2 is FQNEAQ in the germline V gene (reference sequence). The CDR3 sequence is CASSSLQGPEAQYF. CDR3 bases: TGTGCCAGCAGCTCCCTACAGGGACCCGAGGCCCAGTACTTC.

Details on this clone: This CDR3 is also generated by other DNA sequences in the sample. The V and J genes are TRBV29-1 and TRBJ2-2; 9 positions agree with TRBD1. CDR1 and CDR2 (germline): SQVTM, ANQGSEA. Trimming cost V 6 bases and J 2 bases; bases outside gene matches: 1. This CDR3 comprises 13 residues. CDR3: CSVGQGNTGELFF. The DNA of the CDR3 is TGCAGCGTGGGACAGGGTAACACCGGGGAGCTGTTTTTT.

In this sample, this clone turned up a few times. The J gene is TRBJ2-7, the V gene TRBV2, with D hard to call. This CDR3 spans 16 amino acids. Deletions cut 6 bases from V and 3 bases from J, with 21 bases between. Looked up from germline, CDR1 is SNHLY and CDR2 is FYNNEI. The CDR3 here is CASRRLPPRPYYEQYF. DNA for the CDR3: TGTGCCAGCAGGCGGCTCCCACCGCGTCCCTACTACGAGCAGTACTTC.

The CDR3 nucleotides read TGTGCCAGCAGGCCCGGGACAGGGGAACCGATGAACACTGAAGCTTTCTTT. It is translated as CASRPGTGEPMNTEAFF. This chain connects TRBV25-1 to TRBJ1-1; 10 bases line up with TRBD1. The germline V gene has CDR1 MGHDK and CDR2 SYGVNS. This CDR3 comprises 17 residues. J gave up 0 bases and V 6 bases, and 10 bases lay outside the gene matches.

This chain connects TRBV2 to TRBJ2-5; D might be TRBD2 (6 bases). The germline V and J ends were trimmed by 3 bases and 4 bases, with 6 bases remaining between them. The CDR3 is made up of 12 amino acids. CDR1 and CDR2 (germline): SNHLY, FYNNEI. The CDR3 spells CASSEGGETQYF. The CDR3 DNA reads as TGTGCCAGCAGTGAGGGGGGAGAGACCCAGTACTTC.

Only a few counts were recorded for this clone. This rearrangement joins TRBV27 to TRBJ1-3; possible D gene TRBD1, 6 bases. Germline V lookup: CDR1 MNHEY, CDR2 SMNVEV (reference sequence). V was cut by 5 bases and J by 0 bases, with 14 bases left in between. This CDR3 has 16 residues. The CDR3 reads CASSLHGQNSGNTIYF. The CDR3 nucleotides are TGTGCCAGCAGTCTCCACGGACAGAACTCTGGAAACACCATATATTTT.

J is TRBJ2-2 and V is TRBV7-3; no clear D gene. CDR3 size: 13 residues. V was cut by 3 bases and J by 4 bases, with 6 bases left in between. Germline V gives CDR1 SGHTA, CDR2 FQGTGA. CDR3 in DNA: TGTGCCAGCAGCTTTTACACCACCGGGGAGCTGTTTTTT. Its protein product is CASSFYTTGELFF.